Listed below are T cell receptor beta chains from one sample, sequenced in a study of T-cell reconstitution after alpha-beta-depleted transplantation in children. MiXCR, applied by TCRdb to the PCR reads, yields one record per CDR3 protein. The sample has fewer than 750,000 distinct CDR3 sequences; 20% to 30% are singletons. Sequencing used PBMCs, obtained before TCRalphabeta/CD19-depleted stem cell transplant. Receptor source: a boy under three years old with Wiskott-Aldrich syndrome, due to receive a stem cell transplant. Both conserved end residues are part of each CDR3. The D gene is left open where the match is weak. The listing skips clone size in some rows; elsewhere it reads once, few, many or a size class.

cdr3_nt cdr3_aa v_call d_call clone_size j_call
TGTGCCAGCAGTTTAGGATATTGGGGAGGACGGGAGGGGGGCTACAATGAGCAGTTCTTC CASSLGYWGGREGGYNEQFF TRBV12-3/TRBV12-4 TRBD2 NA TRBJ2-1
TGTGCCTGGAGTGCCACAAACAATGAGCAGTTCTTC CAWSATNNEQFF TRBV30 NA NA TRBJ2-1
TGTGCCAGCACCCCAGAGCGGACGAGCACAGATACGCAGTATTTT CASTPERTSTDTQYF TRBV7-9 NA few TRBJ2-3
TGTGCCACCGGGACTAGGAATCTTCTAACCTACGAGCAGTACTTC CATGTRNLLTYEQYF TRBV27 TRBD2 few TRBJ2-7
TGTGCCAGCAGCTTACTAGCGGTTACCACCGGGGAGCTGTTTTTT CASSLLAVTTGELFF TRBV5-6 TRBD2 NA TRBJ2-2
TGTGCCAGCAGCTTAGATCAGGGGGATGAGCAGTTCTTC CASSLDQGDEQFF TRBV7-2 TRBD1 few TRBJ2-1
TGTGCCAGCAGCTTTAGGGTCCTGAACACTGAAGCTTTCTTT CASSFRVLNTEAFF TRBV5-8 NA NA TRBJ1-1
TGCGCCAGCAGCTTGGGTGCCCCGGGCCACGTCGAGCAGTACTTC CASSLGAPGHVEQYF TRBV5-1 NA few TRBJ2-7
TGCGCCAGCAGCTTGGAACAGGGGGCCCACTACGAGCAGTACTTC CASSLEQGAHYEQYF TRBV5-1 TRBD1 few TRBJ2-7
TGCAGCGTTGGGGCGGCCTACAATGAGCAGTTCTTC CSVGAAYNEQFF TRBV29-1 NA few TRBJ2-1
TGTGCCAGCATGGCCGTGTGGGGCTCCTACGAGCAGTACTTC CASMAVWGSYEQYF TRBV6-5 NA NA TRBJ2-7
TGCAGTGCTAGTTCTCCGGGTTTATACGAGCAGTACTTC CSASSPGLYEQYF TRBV20-1 NA NA TRBJ2-7
TGTGCCAGCTCACCGTCTAGGCACAGGGGTACAGATACGCAGTATTTT CASSPSRHRGTDTQYF TRBV18 TRBD1 NA TRBJ2-3
TGTGCCAGTAGTAGGGTCACGGCGGGAGTTAACACCGGGGAGCTGTTTTTT CASSRVTAGVNTGELFF TRBV19 TRBD2 NA TRBJ2-2
TGTGCCAGCAGCCAAGAAGGTACCAGGACGAATTCACCCCTCCACTTT CASSQEGTRTNSPLHF TRBV4-2 NA few TRBJ1-6
TGCGCCAGCAGCTCGAGGATAGCGGGAGAATCTGAGCAGTTCTTC CASSSRIAGESEQFF TRBV5-1 TRBD2 NA TRBJ2-1
TGTGCCAGCAGCGTAGAAGAGGCCTATGGCTACACCTTC CASSVEEAYGYTF TRBV5-6 NA NA TRBJ1-2
TGTGCCAGCAGCCTCGACAGTAATGAAAAACTGTTTTTT CASSLDSNEKLFF TRBV12-3/TRBV12-4 NA NA TRBJ1-4
TGCAGCGCAAGGCAAGGAGAGACCCAGTACTTC CSARQGETQYF TRBV29-1 NA NA TRBJ2-5
TGTGCCAGCAGCCCAGAGCCCTACGAGCAGTACTTC CASSPEPYEQYF TRBV11-2 NA few TRBJ2-7
TGCGCCAGCTCTCAAGGGCCCCGCTTCTACGAGCAGTACTTC CASSQGPRFYEQYF TRBV5-1 NA NA TRBJ2-7
TGTGCCAGCAGCCTAGGGGCGGGGGGCCTAACTAAACCTGAAGCTTTCTTT CASSLGAGGLTKPEAFF TRBV7-7 NA NA TRBJ1-1
TGTGCCAGCAGTTTACAGGGGGATCAGCCCCAGCATTTT CASSLQGDQPQHF TRBV5-1 TRBD1 many TRBJ1-5
TGTGCCAGCAGCTTGGCGTCCAGGGTCCGCTACACCTTC CASSLASRVRYTF TRBV5-6 NA NA TRBJ1-2
TGTGCCAGCAGTTTTGTAGGGAAGGGAGGTTCACCCCTCCACTTT CASSFVGKGGSPLHF TRBV28 NA NA TRBJ1-6
TGTGCCAGCAGTGCCAGCACAGAATCTCATCAGCCCCAGCATTTT CASSASTESHQPQHF TRBV12-3/TRBV12-4 NA few TRBJ1-5